This T cell receptor (beta chain) was captured by sequencing in a study of T cells after yellow fever vaccination. Across the study: SMART-Seq v4 Ultra Low Input prepared libraries from low-cell fractions. Study observations and caveats: A large majority of primary-vaccination clones showed up again after the booster (just under 97% CD4, around 90% CD8). In FACS-sorted repertoires, abundant clonotypes from the bulk population could appear as contaminants.

5'RACE template switching generated TCR cDNA, adding a universal primer site and UMIs. TCRdb re-derived calls from the 5' RACE reads in MiXCR, one entry per CDR3 protein. The table includes about 510,000 distinct CDR3 sequences, 21% detected once. The CDR3 is 13 amino acids. Between the trimmed V and J ends, which lost 2 bases and 4 bases, there was a span of 9 bases. Concerning this clonotype itself: Its antigen remains unidentified.

This clonotype was obtained from a man aged 18 to 35 who received the YFV17D yellow fever vaccine. The specimen was PBMCs, collected approximately 20 days after the first yellow fever vaccination. The chain carries TRBV12-3 or TRBV12-4 and TRBJ2-7; D remains unclear. CDR3 bases: TGTGCCAGCAGTTTACTTCGACATTACGAGCAGTACTTC. Translated, it gives CASSLLRHYEQYF.